These 14 T cell receptor beta chains were all obtained from the same sample, sequenced in a study of blood T cell repertoires in COVID-19. The method was immunoSEQ multiplex PCR; TCRdb's version includes in-frame clones alone and lacks a portion of them. The sample consists of hundreds of thousands of clones, around 87% of them appearing once. Sequencing used peripheral blood. The receptors here all came from a woman aged 45 to 65 with COVID-19, enrolled during active disease.

The gene calls are TRBV2 and TRBJ1-2; TRBD1 is a possible D gene (6 bases). V lost 6 bases and J lost 6, with 17 bases in between. There are 14 residues in the CDR3. Germline lookup yields CDR1 SNHLY and CDR2 FYNNEI. CDR3 DNA: TGTGCCAGCAGGGACCCGGGGGGCGGGAATGGCTACACCTTC. It is translated as CASRDPGGGNGYTF.

The chain combines TRBV11-1 with TRBJ2-5; TRBD2 might be the D (5 bases). The V gene's germline CDR1 is SGHAT and CDR2 FQDESV (reference sequence). CDR3 size: 13 residues. With 5 bases removed from V and 2 bases from J, the gap between germline ends came to 9 bases. CDR3 DNA sequence: TGTGCCAGCAGCCCCGGACTTCAAGAGACCCAGTACTTC. Its translation: CASSPGLQETQYF.

CDR3 loop: CASGGLAGGASTDTQYF. For the CDR3, the DNA is TGTGCCAGCGGTGGACTAGCGGGAGGAGCTAGCACAGATACGCAGTATTTT. The chain employs TRBV6-1 and TRBJ2-3, with 14 positions matching TRBD2. Germline V CDR1 and CDR2: MNHNS, SASEGT. This CDR3 is 17 amino acids long. The V segment lost 8 bases and the J segment 0 bases; nucleotides outside the gene matches: 7.

The J gene is TRBJ2-3, the V gene TRBV2; TRBD1 agrees at 9 bases. Germline CDR1 and CDR2: SNHLY and FYNNEI. The CDR3 spans 14 residues. Trimming at V came to 9 bases and at J to 3 bases, leaving 7 bases not matched to a gene. The CDR3 nucleotides are TGTGCCAGATCCGGGACAGGGATGACAGATACGCAGTATTTT. It yields the protein CARSGTGMTDTQYF.

This chain joins TRBV19 and TRBJ1-4; TRBD1 matches 8 bases. This CDR3 is built from 14 residues. V lost 5 bases and J lost 11; bases outside the gene matches: 10. Germline CDR1 and CDR2: LNHDA and SQIVND (reference sequence). CDR3 in amino acids: CASSAGGAVGKLFF. CDR3 DNA: TGTGCCAGTAGTGCAGGGGGCGCGGTCGGGAAACTGTTTTTT.

The rearrangement uses TRBV29-1 and TRBJ2-5; tentatively, D is TRBD1 (5 bases). This CDR3 has 12 amino acids. Trimming removed 7 bases from V and 4 bases from J, with 13 bases in between. CDR1 and CDR2 from the germline V gene are SQVTM and ANQGSEA. CDR3 sequence (DNA): TGCAGCGGGGCAAGGGGTTCAGAGACCCAGTACTTC. This sequence encodes CSGARGSETQYF. Together with reference TRBV29-1 and TRBJ2-5, the CDR3 gives the full variable domain: SAVISQKPSRDICQRGTSLTIQCQVDSQVTMMFWYRQQPGQSLTLIATANQGSEATYESGFVIDKFPISRPNLTFSTLTVSNMSPEDSSIYLCSGARGSETQYFGPGTRLLVL.

About this clone itself: Other DNA sequences within the sample encode an identical CDR3. As DNA, the CDR3 is TGTGCCACCAGTGATTTGCAGGGAAGTGGCTACACCTTC. Its translation is CATSDLQGSGYTF. This chain joins TRBV24-1 and TRBJ1-2; D is possibly TRBD1 (5 bases). The CDR3 spans 13 residues. The V end lost 0 bases, the J end lost 7 bases, and 8 bases lay between the germline ends. Germline loops: CDR1 KGHDR, CDR2 SFDVKD.

V usage is TRBV5-8 and J usage is TRBJ2-5; 9 bases are a match to TRBD2. This CDR3 is built from 16 residues. From germline, CDR1 is SGHTS and CDR2 YDEGEE. V shed 1 base and J 2 bases; nucleotides not matched to a gene: 6. The CDR3 sequence is CASSLFLAGKQETQYF. The CDR3 region has the DNA TGTGCCAGCAGCTTGTTTCTAGCGGGGAAACAAGAGACCCAGTACTTC.

This sequence joins TRBV29-1 and TRBJ1-1, with a tentative D call TRBD1 (5 bases). The CDR3 loop spans 16 amino acids. Germline-derived CDR1 and CDR2 are SQVTM and ANQGSEA. Trimming removed 7 bases from V and 2 bases from J, with 23 bases in between. In DNA form, the CDR3 reads TGCAGCGCCACCCCAAAGGGTAGGGGCTCAAACACTGAAGCTTTCTTT. Its protein is CSATPKGRGSNTEAFF.

This clone came up a few times. The V call is TRBV2, the J call TRBJ1-6, with a possible D match to TRBD1 (6 bases). V lost 7 bases and J 7 bases, leaving 17 bases between the germline ends. The CDR3 length is 15 residues. Germline V gene data show CDR1 as SNHLY and CDR2 as FYNNEI. CDR3 protein: CASTATGMGNSPLHF. The CDR3 DNA is TGTGCCAGCACCGCGACAGGAATGGGGAATTCACCCCTCCACTTT.

This clone was recorded only once. The rearrangement links TRBV19 to TRBJ2-2, with D possibly being TRBD2 (6 bases). The germline V gene has CDR1 LNHDA and CDR2 SQIVND (reference sequence). The CDR3 is 15 amino acids. V was cut by 2 bases and J by 7 bases, with 14 bases left in between. The CDR3 region is CASSIIGGMNGELFF. CDR3 bases: TGTGCCAGTAGTATAATCGGAGGGATGAACGGGGAGCTGTTTTTT.

The chain has TRBV13 and TRBJ1-2; maybe TRBD1 (6 bases). The CDR3 is 15 residues long. V lost 7 bases to trimming and J lost 3 bases, with 18 bases between them. CDR1 and CDR2 (germline): PRHDT, FYEKMQ (reference sequence). The CDR3 DNA follows: TGTGCCAGCAAGGGGGGGGGCCAAGACCACTATGGCTACACCTTC. This translates into CASKGGGQDHYGYTF.

The chain links TRBV19 to TRBJ1-4; 10 nucleotides line up with TRBD1. Germline V gene lookup returns CDR1 LNHDA and CDR2 SQIVND (reference sequence). V lost 6 bases, J lost 3 bases, and 7 bases stayed unmatched. The CDR3 extends over 16 amino acids. The CDR3 region has the DNA TGTGCCAGTAGGCAAGGGACAGGGGTTTCTAATGAAAAACTGTTTTTT. Translating gives CASRQGTGVSNEKLFF.

This chain uses TRBV24-1 with TRBJ2-2; tentative D call: TRBD1 (6 bases). The CDR3 runs 13 residues. Germline V CDR1 and CDR2: KGHDR, SFDVKD. The V end was cut by 5 bases, the J end by 7 bases, with 10 bases between. CDR3 protein: CATSARGRGELFF. CDR3 nucleotides: TGTGCCACCAGTGCCAGGGGACGCGGGGAGCTGTTTTTT.